Below are 19 T cell receptor beta chains sequenced from a single sample in a study of CD8+CD57+ T cells in acquired aplastic anemia. The TCR beta profiling, which covered VDJ combination and CDR3 sequence, was carried out using genomic DNA as the template. TCRdb recomputed calls from the reads with MiXCR, one row per CDR3 protein. The sample gives about 160,000 distinct CDR3 sequences, around 48% of which show up once; 25% to 35% is in the top ten. Selection for sequencing was limited to patients who had shown CD8+CD57+ cell expansion by flow cytometry. Sequenced: sorted CD4+, CD8+, or CD8+CD57+ T cells (not recorded which) from PBMCs. All receptors come from a human donor with aplastic anemia.

The chain links TRBV7-2 to TRBJ1-5, with D tentatively TRBD1 (6 bases). The germline V gene encodes CDR1 SGHTA and CDR2 FQGNSA. Trimming left V 5 bases short and J 1 base short, with 12 bases between. The CDR3 length is 15 residues. As DNA, the CDR3 is TGTGCCAGCAGCACTGGGCAGGGGAGCAATCAGCCCCAGCATTTT. Translated, it gives CASSTGQGSNQPQHF.

This clonotype was seen many times. At one end the junction does not follow the germline gene, possibly because of a read error. V gene TRBV5-1 combines with J gene TRBJ1-5; 7 bases fit TRBD1. This CDR3 is 15 amino acids long. Germline lookup yields CDR1 SGHRS and CDR2 YFSETQ. CDR3 residues: CASSLGTASNQPQHF. The CDR3 bases are TGTGCCAGCAGCTTGGGGACAGCAAGCAATCAGCCCCAGCATTTT.

This clonotype came up many times. V and J are TRBV12-3 or TRBV12-4 and TRBJ1-2; TRBD1 aligns across 8 bases. The CDR3 runs to 14 residues. J was trimmed by 5 bases and V by 3 bases; bases with no gene match: 5. CDR3 region: CASSFGTGVYGYTF. The CDR3 DNA sequence: TGTGCCAGCAGTTTTGGGACAGGTGTTTATGGCTACACCTTC.

This clonotype has a count of ten or more. This chain connects TRBV7-2 to TRBJ2-1; D is unclear. With 5 bases removed from V and 2 bases from J, the gap between germline ends came to 13 bases. Germline V gene sequence: CDR1 SGHTA, CDR2 FQGNSA. CDR3 length: 15 amino acids. CDR3 nucleotides: TGTGCCAGCAGCCCCACCTCGTTTCCCTACAATGAGCAGTTCTTC. Translation gives CASSPTSFPYNEQFF.

The J gene is TRBJ1-3, the V gene TRBV11-3; 7 positions agree with TRBD1. Germline CDR1 is SGHNT and CDR2 is YENEEA. The CDR3 contains 15 residues. Germline trimming cut 5 bases from V and 0 bases from J; bases unmatched to any gene: 4. CDR3 region: CASSISGGSGNTIYF. The CDR3 DNA reads as TGTGCCAGCAGCATCTCAGGGGGCTCTGGAAACACCATATATTTT.

This clonotype was recorded only once. This rearrangement joins TRBV5-1 to TRBJ1-1, with unresolved D. V was trimmed by 0 bases and J by 4 bases, leaving 10 bases between them. Germline assignment: CDR1 SGHRS and CDR2 YFSETQ. This CDR3 has 14 residues. CDR3 loop: CASSLDGLGTEAFF. The DNA for the CDR3 is TGCGCCAGCAGCTTGGACGGTCTGGGCACTGAAGCTTTCTTT.

This clonotype was picked up many times. The chain joins TRBV20-1 to TRBJ2-1; 10 nucleotides align to TRBD2. J gave up 6 bases and V 1 base, and 6 bases lay outside the gene matches. The CDR3 consists of 15 residues. CDR1 is DFQATT and CDR2 is SNEGSKA in the germline V gene (reference sequence). This chain's CDR3 is CSARVEGLAVNEQFF. CDR3 DNA sequence: TGCAGTGCTAGAGTCGAAGGACTAGCGGTCAATGAGCAGTTCTTC.

This clonotype has a count of ten or more. The chain combines TRBV12-3 or TRBV12-4 with TRBJ2-1; TRBD2 agrees at 8 bases. This CDR3 is built from 15 residues. V was clipped by 4 bases and J by 4 bases; unmatched bases: 6. CDR3: CASSSPGLGYNEQFF. In nucleotides, the CDR3 is TGTGCCAGCAGTTCACCGGGACTAGGGTACAATGAGCAGTTCTTC.

This clonotype was picked up many times. V is TRBV20-1 and J is TRBJ1-1; 7 bases align to TRBD1. The CDR3 extends over 15 amino acids. Trimming cost V 4 bases and J 6 bases; bases outside gene matches: 14. Germline V gene lookup returns CDR1 DFQATT and CDR2 SNEGSKA (reference sequence). This CDR3 reads CSAKEGALGWAEAFF. The CDR3 nucleotides are TGCAGTGCTAAAGAGGGGGCACTTGGTTGGGCTGAAGCTTTCTTT.

The CDR3 coding sequence is TGCAGTGCTAACGGACAGGGGGATGGAGAGACCCAGTACTTC. It yields the protein CSANGQGDGETQYF. The V and J genes are TRBV20-1 and TRBJ2-5; the match to TRBD1 covers 10 bases. The CDR3 has 14 residues. Germline V gene lookup returns CDR1 DFQATT and CDR2 SNEGSKA (reference sequence). V lost 4 bases to trimming and J lost 4 bases; unmatched junction nucleotides: 6.

A note on this clonotype: This may come from a read error, since a much larger clone is one base off. Likely a read error: the CDR3 ends without its conserved phenylalanine or tryptophan. The V call is TRBV9, the J call TRBJ2-7; perhaps TRBD1 as D (6 bases). V gave up 0 bases and J gave up 0 bases, with 7 bases separating them. CDR3 length equals 14 residues. In germline, CDR1 is SGDLS, CDR2 YYNGEE. The CDR3 DNA follows: TGTGCCAGCAGCGTAGGACAGGACTCCTACGAGCAGTACTCC. As protein: CASSVGQDSYEQYS.

This clonotype was picked up many times. The chain is built from TRBV19 and TRBJ2-1; D gene uncertain. Trimming left V 3 bases short and J 6 bases short, with 3 bases between. The CDR3 is made up of 11 amino acids. The germline CDR1 and CDR2 sequences are LNHDA and SQIVND (reference sequence). The CDR3 here is CASSIINEQFF. As DNA, the CDR3 is TGTGCCAGTAGTATTATCAATGAGCAGTTCTTC.

This clonotype showed up many times. The V gene is TRBV20-1, the J gene TRBJ2-7; 9 nucleotides align to TRBD1. The V gene's germline CDR1 is DFQATT and CDR2 SNEGSKA (reference sequence). V dropped 6 bases and J dropped 2; count of bases not matched to a gene: 11. The CDR3 runs to 15 residues. Here the CDR3 reads CSARGDRDVAYEQYF. The DNA of the CDR3 is TGCAGTGCGCGCGGGGACAGGGACGTTGCCTACGAGCAGTACTTC.

The chain carries TRBV10-3 and TRBJ2-1; 8 positions agree with TRBD2. CDR3 length: 16 amino acids. Germline values: CDR1 ENHRY, CDR2 SYGVKD. V was clipped by 6 bases and J by 8 bases; unmatched bases: 15. The CDR3: CAISPGGGPELDEQFF. CDR3 nucleotide sequence: TGTGCCATCAGCCCCGGCGGGGGGCCCGAGTTGGATGAGCAGTTCTTC.

About this clonotype itself: The CDR3 does not close with the conserved phenylalanine or tryptophan, likely indicating a read error. This sequence joins TRBV5-6 and TRBJ2-1, with 8 nucleotides matching TRBD2. The V and J ends lost 0 bases and 8 bases, in that order; junction bases with no gene match: 10. The V gene's germline CDR1 is SGHDT and CDR2 YYEEEE. The length of the CDR3 is 16 residues. DNA for the CDR3: TGTGCCAGCAGCTTGGACGGAGCGGGAGAGGTAGATGAGCAGTTCCTC. Translated: CASSLDGAGEVDEQFL.

This clonotype came up many times. This rearrangement joins TRBV7-9 to TRBJ1-2; tentatively, D is TRBD1 (6 bases). V was shortened by 5 bases and J by 7 bases, with 20 bases between the two germline ends. CDR1 SEHNR and CDR2 FQNEAQ come from the germline V gene (reference sequence). The CDR3 has 15 residues. The CDR3 loop reads CASSPTQGVGSGYTF. As DNA, the CDR3 is TGTGCCAGCAGCCCGACACAGGGTGTCGGAAGTGGCTACACCTTC.

The chain carries TRBV7-2 and TRBJ2-2, with D possibly matching TRBD1 (6 bases). CDR3 length: 15 amino acids. Trimming left V 5 bases short and J 3 bases short, with 13 bases between. Germline CDR1 SGHTA, CDR2 FQGNSA. In DNA form, the CDR3 reads TGTGCCAGCAGCAGAAGCCGGACAGACACCGGGGAGCTGTTTTTT. It is translated as CASSRSRTDTGELFF.

The chain links TRBV5-4 to TRBJ1-2; D remains ambiguous. Germline-derived CDR1 and CDR2 are SGHNT and YYREEE (reference sequence). V lost 1 base and J lost 5, with 15 bases in between. The CDR3 totals 15 residues. In DNA, the CDR3 is TGTGCCAGCAGCTTGCGCGCAGGCCTCCTATATGGCTACACCTTC. Protein sequence: CASSLRAGLLYGYTF.

The chain links TRBV9 to TRBJ1-2, with TRBD1 matching over 7 bases. V lost 2 bases to trimming and J lost 4 bases; unmatched junction nucleotides: 8. Germline V gene sequence: CDR1 SGDLS, CDR2 YYNGEE. The CDR3 is made up of 15 amino acids. The CDR3 DNA sequence: TGTGCCAGCAGCGTGAATACAGGGGCTCGCTATGGCTACACCTTC. This codes for CASSVNTGARYGYTF.